These 26 T cell receptor beta chains were sequenced from one sample in a study of blood T cell repertoires in COVID-19. Assay used: immunoSEQ multiplex PCR; TCRdb lists only in-frame clones, some missing. This repertoire shows about 430,000 clones, about 88% found once; its top ten account for around 1.5%. The sample taken for sequencing was PBMCs or T cells enriched from blood (not recorded which). The receptors here all came from a woman between 18 and 29 years old who had been exposed to COVID-19.

The chain recombines TRBV27 with TRBJ2-7; 8 bases agree with TRBD1. This CDR3 is 15 amino acids long. Germline lookup yields CDR1 MNHEY and CDR2 SMNVEV (reference sequence). The V segment lost 0 bases and the J segment 3 bases; nucleotides outside the gene matches: 4. DNA of the CDR3: TGTGCCAGCAGTTTATCGACAGGGGTCGGCTACGAGCAGTACTTC. Translated, it gives CASSLSTGVGYEQYF.

The V call is TRBV6-5, the J call TRBJ1-1, with D possibly being TRBD1 (5 bases). Germline V CDR1 and CDR2: MNHEY, SVGAGI. The CDR3 has 11 residues. V was shortened by 6 bases and J by 7 bases, with 9 bases between the two germline ends. The CDR3 nucleotides are TGTGCCAGCAGGCAGGGTCTTGAAGCTTTCTTT. Translation: CASRQGLEAFF.

The V and J genes are TRBV27 and TRBJ1-1; D is ambiguous. The CDR3 is made up of 14 amino acids. The germline CDR1 and CDR2 sequences are MNHEY and SMNVEV (reference sequence). V was cut by 5 bases and J by 2 bases, with 12 bases left in between. The CDR3: CASSQGGRNTEAFF. DNA for the CDR3: TGTGCCAGCAGTCAAGGCGGTAGAAACACTGAAGCTTTCTTT.

This clone occurred a few times. The gene calls are TRBV29-1 and TRBJ1-5, with D maybe TRBD1 (5 bases). Germline CDR1 is SQVTM and CDR2 is ANQGSEA. There are 12 residues in the CDR3. The V end was cut by 4 bases, the J end by 6 bases, with 10 bases between. CDR3 in amino acids: CSVGGEGQPQHF. For the CDR3, the DNA is TGCAGCGTTGGGGGGGAAGGTCAGCCCCAGCATTTT.

This clone is a singleton in its sample. Germline is not matched at one junction end, which may reflect a read error. The V gene is TRBV15, the J gene TRBJ1-4, with D perhaps matching TRBD1 (6 bases). CDR3 length: 12 amino acids. Germline V gene data show CDR1 as LNHNV and CDR2 as YYDKDF (reference sequence). This CDR3 is CATSSVGTYTSW. DNA for the CDR3: TGTGCCACCAGCAGCGTTGGGACATATACCTCCTGG.

The chain links TRBV5-5 to TRBJ2-7, with D tentatively TRBD1 (7 bases). The germline V gene has CDR1 SGHKS and CDR2 YYEKEE (reference sequence). V dropped 1 base and J dropped 7 bases, with 18 bases sitting between them. The CDR3 loop spans 15 amino acids. The CDR3 region is CASSLSTGVRGEQYF. CDR3 nucleotides: TGTGCCAGCAGCTTGAGCACGGGGGTCAGGGGGGAGCAGTACTTC.

The chain carries TRBV4-2 and TRBJ2-3; 14 bases line up with TRBD2. Germline V gene data show CDR1 as LGHNA and CDR2 as YNFKEQ. The ends lost 4 bases at V and 2 bases at J; junction bases unmatched: 11. The CDR3 has 19 residues. Written as DNA, the CDR3 is TGTGCCAGCAGCCGCGGGACTAGCGGGGGTCCTCCCTACACAGATACGCAGTATTTT. This codes for CASSRGTSGGPPYTDTQYF.

This clone was counted a single time. CDR3 amino acids: CASSIQGSEAFF. In nucleotides, the CDR3 is TGTGCCAGTAGTATACAGGGTAGTGAAGCTTTCTTT. The chain joins TRBV19 to TRBJ1-1; D perhaps matches TRBD1 (5 bases). Trimming took off 2 bases at V and 7 bases at J, with 8 bases between the two ends. This CDR3 comprises 12 residues. Germline values: CDR1 LNHDA, CDR2 SQIVND (reference sequence).

This clone was observed a single time. The chain has TRBV6-5 and TRBJ2-7; 9 nucleotides agree with TRBD2. Per germline, CDR1 MNHEY and CDR2 SVGAGI. J lost 5 bases, V lost 8 bases, and 7 bases had no gene match. The CDR3 runs to 13 residues. The CDR3 DNA sequence: TGTGCCAGCCAGGGTAGCGGGAGTAACGAGCAGTACTTC. Translating it yields CASQGSGSNEQYF.

The V and J genes are TRBV19 and TRBJ1-5, with 9 nucleotides matching TRBD1. V lost 5 bases, J lost 3 bases, and 5 bases stayed unmatched. Germline-derived CDR1 and CDR2 are LNHDA and SQIVND (reference sequence). CDR3 size: 15 residues. CDR3 amino acids: CASSPTGGLNQPQHF. The CDR3 region has the DNA TGTGCCAGTAGTCCCACAGGGGGCCTCAATCAGCCCCAGCATTTT.

V is TRBV5-1 and J is TRBJ2-1; 9 bases fit TRBD2. CDR1 and CDR2 from the germline V gene are SGHRS and YFSETQ. After removal of 5 bases from V and 5 bases from J, the junction contained 11 bases not matched to a gene. The CDR3 spans 16 residues. The DNA for the CDR3 is TGCGCCAGCAGTAAAGAAGAAAGCGGGGGGAACAATGAGCAGTTCTTC. Translation: CASSKEESGGNNEQFF.

The chain joins TRBV9 to TRBJ2-1, with 9 bases lining up with TRBD2. The germline gives CDR1 SGDLS, CDR2 YYNGEE. The CDR3 spans 17 residues. The junction had 6 bases not matched to a gene; V was cut back by 0 bases and J by 2 bases. CDR3 sequence: CASSVVRLAGPYNEQFF. The CDR3 bases are TGTGCCAGCAGCGTAGTCCGTCTAGCGGGACCCTACAATGAGCAGTTCTTC.

The V call is TRBV7-2, the J call TRBJ2-1; 11 nucleotides align to TRBD2. Germline V gives CDR1 SGHTA, CDR2 FQGNSA. V lost 3 bases to trimming and J lost 8 bases; unmatched junction nucleotides: 3. This CDR3 is built from 14 residues. The CDR3 spells CASSFLLAGDEQFF. The DNA of the CDR3 is TGTGCCAGCAGCTTTTTACTAGCGGGGGATGAGCAGTTCTTC. Full variable domain (missing parts from reference TRBV7-2 and TRBJ2-1): GAGVSQSPSNKVTEKGKDVELRCDPISGHTALYWYRQSLGQGLEFLIYFQGNSAPDKSGLPSDRFSAERTGGSVSTLTIQRTQQEDSAVYLCASSFLLAGDEQFFGPGTRLTVL.

The chain's CDR3 is CASSQVGPGTSGYEQYF. The CDR3 DNA sequence: TGTGCCAGCAGCCAAGTGGGCCCCGGGACTAGCGGGTACGAGCAGTACTTC. This chain joins TRBV4-2 and TRBJ2-7, with TRBD2 matching 12 bases. The CDR3 spans 17 residues. J lost 4 bases, V lost 1 base, and 8 bases had no gene match. From germline, CDR1 is LGHNA and CDR2 YNFKEQ.

The chain has TRBV6-1 and TRBJ2-3; 9 bases align to TRBD1. V gave up 3 bases and J gave up 3 bases; unmatched junction bases: 4. Looked up from germline, CDR1 is MNHNS and CDR2 is SASEGT. The CDR3 is 15 amino acids. CDR3 sequence reads: CASSDVGQGTDTQYF. In DNA form, the CDR3 reads TGTGCCAGCAGTGATGTGGGACAGGGTACAGATACGCAGTATTTT.

The chain links TRBV19 to TRBJ2-7; 11 positions agree with TRBD1. The CDR3 contains 16 residues. J was trimmed by 3 bases and V by 4 bases; bases with no gene match: 8. CDR1 and CDR2 from the germline V gene are LNHDA and SQIVND (reference sequence). Here the CDR3 reads CASSTRDRGINYEQYF. CDR3 sequence (DNA): TGTGCCAGTAGTACCCGGGACAGGGGGATTAACTACGAGCAGTACTTC.

V and J are TRBV28 and TRBJ2-5; unclear D gene. The germline V gene has CDR1 MDHEN and CDR2 SYDVKM. V lost 5 bases and J lost 0, with 19 bases in between. This CDR3 comprises 17 residues. The CDR3 coding sequence is TGTGCCAGCAGTCAATATGCGGCTGGAAGGTACCAAGAGACCCAGTACTTC. This sequence encodes CASSQYAAGRYQETQYF.

This chain joins TRBV11-1 and TRBJ2-1, with 9 bases lining up with TRBD2. V gave up 5 bases and J gave up 5 bases; unmatched junction bases: 7. Germline-derived CDR1 and CDR2 are SGHAT and FQDESV (reference sequence). The CDR3 runs 15 residues. CDR3 protein: CASSIGLAGNNEQFF. CDR3 coding DNA: TGTGCCAGCAGCATTGGCCTAGCGGGAAACAATGAGCAGTTCTTC.

This chain links TRBV27 with TRBJ2-2; TRBD1 agrees at 7 bases. Germline CDR1 MNHEY, CDR2 SMNVEV (reference sequence). The CDR3 contains 15 residues. The V and J ends lost 6 bases and 1 base, in that order; junction bases with no gene match: 5. In DNA form, the CDR3 reads TGTGCCAGCAGGCAGACAGGGTTGAACACCGGGGAGCTGTTTTTT. Protein: CASRQTGLNTGELFF.

The gene calls are TRBV3-1 (or the pseudogene TRBV3-2) and TRBJ1-2; no definite D call. Germline V gives CDR1 LGHDT, CDR2 YNNKEL (reference sequence). V lost 2 bases, J lost 4 bases, and 17 bases lay in between. The CDR3 consists of 16 residues. CDR3 nucleotide sequence: TGTGCCAGCAGCCAAACTAATACTAGGACCGTCTATGGCTACACCTTC. Translated: CASSQTNTRTVYGYTF.

The chain employs TRBV28 and TRBJ1-4, with D possibly TRBD1 on 5 matching bases. V was cut by 3 bases and J by 2 bases, with 7 bases left in between. The CDR3 totals 14 residues. Germline lookup yields CDR1 MDHEN and CDR2 SYDVKM. The CDR3 here is CASSLTVTNEKLFF. The CDR3 coding sequence is TGTGCCAGCAGTTTGACAGTGACTAATGAAAAACTGTTTTTT.

This sequence joins TRBV19 and TRBJ2-1; the match to TRBD2 covers 7 bases. CDR1 is LNHDA and CDR2 is SQIVND in the germline V gene (reference sequence). The CDR3 extends over 14 amino acids. V lost 5 bases to trimming and J lost 1 base; unmatched junction nucleotides: 2. CDR3 sequence: CASSDGGSYNEQFF. In nucleotides, the CDR3 is TGTGCCAGTAGTGACGGGGGGTCCTACAATGAGCAGTTCTTC.

The J gene is TRBJ1-5, the V gene TRBV7-2; no clear D gene. Per the germline V gene, CDR1 is SGHTA and CDR2 is FQGNSA. CDR3 length: 15 residues. The germline V and J ends were trimmed by 5 bases and 4 bases, with 15 bases remaining between them. Written as DNA, the CDR3 is TGTGCCAGCAGCCCCAGAGTCTCGGAGAATCAGCCCCAGCATTTT. It specifies CASSPRVSENQPQHF.

The rearrangement uses TRBV28 and TRBJ1-2, with 7 positions matching TRBD1. The V gene end was trimmed by 6 bases and the J gene end by 2 bases; junction bases not matched to a gene: 9. The CDR3 covers 15 residues. CDR1 is MDHEN and CDR2 is SYDVKM in the germline V gene. The CDR3 sequence: CASSPHVQGNYGYTF. The CDR3 DNA follows: TGTGCCAGCAGCCCTCATGTACAGGGGAACTATGGCTACACCTTC.

The chain links TRBV6-2 or TRBV6-3 to TRBJ1-5; TRBD1 agrees at 7 bases. This CDR3 is 15 amino acids long. Per the germline V gene, CDR1 is MNHEY and CDR2 is SVGEGT. Trimming took 2 bases from V and 1 from J; bases not matched to a gene: 2. CDR3 sequence: CASSYAGGSNQPQHF. The CDR3 DNA sequence: TGTGCCAGCAGTTACGCAGGGGGGAGCAATCAGCCCCAGCATTTT.

The chain is built from TRBV5-1 and TRBJ1-3; D is ambiguous. Germline CDR1 is SGHRS and CDR2 is YFSETQ. The CDR3 contains 15 residues. With 0 bases removed from V and 2 bases from J, the gap between germline ends came to 9 bases. The CDR3 sequence is CASSLDPGAGNTIYF. The CDR3 nucleotides read TGCGCCAGCAGCTTGGACCCCGGAGCTGGAAACACCATATATTTT.